One sample yielded the 24 T cell receptor beta chains listed below, sequenced in a study of cytomegalovirus exposure and HLA in healthy donors. Amplification used 60 Vbeta primers and 13 Jbeta primers. The method was immunoSEQ multiplex PCR; TCRdb's version includes in-frame clones alone and lacks a portion of them. The sample has about 99,000 clones, 76% seen once. The sample comprised PBMCs. These receptors all stem from a young woman in good health and CMV-seropositive.

This clone has a single count. This chain uses TRBV9 with TRBJ2-1; 10 nucleotides align to TRBD2. Germline V lookup: CDR1 SGDLS, CDR2 YYNGEE. CDR3 length equals 16 residues. V gave up 0 bases and J gave up 4 bases; unmatched junction bases: 4. DNA of the CDR3: TGTGCCAGCAGCGTAGACATAGCGGGAGGTTACAATGAGCAGTTCTTC. Its translation is CASSVDIAGGYNEQFF.

This clone has more than one count but fewer than ten. The genes are TRBV6-1 and TRBJ2-7; D may be TRBD2 (7 bases). Germline lookup yields CDR1 MNHNS and CDR2 SASEGT. CDR3 length: 14 residues. Trimming took 8 bases from V and 2 from J, leaving 16 bases between them. Written as DNA, the CDR3 is TGTGCCAGCGGGGGGGCCAGGACAGCCTACGAGCAGTACTTC. Amino acids: CASGGARTAYEQYF.

V usage is TRBV7-8 and J usage is TRBJ1-1; D call uncertain. CDR3 size: 16 residues. Deletions cut 1 base from V and 1 base from J, with 13 bases between. Germline V gene sequence: CDR1 SGHVS, CDR2 FQNEAQ. The CDR3 nucleotides are TGTGCCAGCAGCTTAGGATTCGTGACGGGGAACACTGAAGCTTTCTTT. Protein product: CASSLGFVTGNTEAFF.

The chain couples TRBV10-3 to TRBJ2-7; tentative D call: TRBD1 (5 bases). CDR1 is ENHRY, CDR2 SYGVKD, per germline. V dropped 0 bases and J dropped 7 bases, with 10 bases sitting between them. The CDR3 extends over 13 amino acids. The CDR3 DNA follows: TGTGCCATCAGTGAGTCGACAGTTGTGGAGCAGTACTTC. Encoded protein: CAISESTVVEQYF.

The V call is TRBV7-8, the J call TRBJ1-6; 7 nucleotides match TRBD1. The CDR3 is made up of 16 amino acids. The junction had 10 bases not matched to a gene; V was cut back by 1 base and J by 10 bases. CDR1 and CDR2 (germline): SGHVS, FQNEAQ. The CDR3 region is CASSLVWQGVQSPLHF. The DNA for the CDR3 is TGTGCCAGCAGCTTAGTCTGGCAGGGGGTCCAGTCACCCCTCCACTTT.

Written as DNA, the CDR3 is TGTGCCTGGAGTATTAGCATGGATACGCAGTATTTT. Protein sequence: CAWSISMDTQYF. The rearrangement joins TRBV30 to TRBJ2-3; no clear D gene. Germline lookup yields CDR1 GTSNPN and CDR2 SVGIG (reference sequence). With 2 bases removed from V and 6 bases from J, the gap between germline ends came to 9 bases. This CDR3 is 12 amino acids long.

In its sample, this clone was seen once. The chain is built from TRBV30 and TRBJ1-6, with 7 bases matching TRBD1. The germline V gene has CDR1 GTSNPN and CDR2 SVGIG (reference sequence). J lost 8 bases, V lost 7 bases, and 11 bases had no gene match. The CDR3 runs to 14 residues. The CDR3 nucleotides read TGTGCCTCCACGGAGGGGACAGATCATTCACCCCTCCACTTT. Translated, it gives CASTEGTDHSPLHF.

This clone was detected once. The chain links TRBV11-2 to TRBJ1-2; the D gene is possibly TRBD1 (6 bases). The V end was cut by 4 bases, the J end by 4 bases, with 16 bases between. There are 15 residues in the CDR3. From germline, CDR1 is SGHAT and CDR2 FQNNGV. CDR3 protein: CASSSLRGASYGYTF. The CDR3 DNA reads TGTGCCAGCAGCTCCCTTCGGGGGGCAAGCTATGGCTACACCTTC.

This clone was counted only a few times. The rearrangement joins TRBV5-6 to TRBJ2-7; D gene ambiguous. Per germline, CDR1 SGHDT and CDR2 YYEEEE. The length of the CDR3 is 13 residues. The ends were cut back, 0 bases at V and 0 bases at J, with 4 bases in the middle. The CDR3 protein is CASSLAVSYEQYF. The DNA of the CDR3 is TGTGCCAGCAGCTTGGCAGTCTCCTACGAGCAGTACTTC.

This chain connects TRBV28 to TRBJ2-2, with 8 bases that match TRBD1. This CDR3 spans 17 amino acids. Germline V gene lookup returns CDR1 MDHEN and CDR2 SYDVKM. J was trimmed by 7 bases and V by 2 bases; bases with no gene match: 12. The CDR3 DNA reads TGTGCCAGCAGTTTACTCGCCGTGACAGGGGCGGTCGGGGAGCTGTTTTTT. Protein: CASSLLAVTGAVGELFF.

The chain links TRBV7-8 to TRBJ2-7, with D perhaps matching TRBD1 (6 bases). Deletions cut 4 bases from V and 0 bases from J, with 10 bases between. The CDR3 totals 14 residues. Per the germline V gene, CDR1 is SGHVS and CDR2 is FQNEAQ. The CDR3 loop is CASSSRDTSYEQYF. CDR3 sequence (DNA): TGTGCCAGCAGCTCCCGGGACACCTCCTACGAGCAGTACTTC.

This clone has a handful of counts. The chain recombines TRBV6-6 with TRBJ2-2; D is uncertain. CDR3 size: 15 residues. Germline values: CDR1 MNHNY, CDR2 SVGAGI (reference sequence). Trimming removed 7 bases from V and 4 bases from J, with 16 bases in between. The CDR3 nucleotides read TGTGCCAGCAATAGACCGAGCCTAGGCACCGGGGAGCTGTTTTTT. It is translated as CASNRPSLGTGELFF.

The chain carries TRBV7-8 and TRBJ2-7; 8 bases match TRBD2. Germline V gene lookup returns CDR1 SGHVS and CDR2 FQNEAQ. The length of the CDR3 is 15 residues. J was trimmed by 4 bases and V by 5 bases; bases with no gene match: 10. The CDR3 DNA is TGTGCCAGCAGCCCATCCTACGGGGGGGGATACGAGCAGTACTTC. Translated, it gives CASSPSYGGGYEQYF. The whole variable domain, remainder taken from reference TRBV7-8 and TRBJ2-7, is GAGVSQSPRYKVAKRGQDVALRCDPISGHVSLFWYQQALGQGPEFLTYFQNEAQLDKSGLPSDRFFAERPEGSVSTLKIQRTQQEDSAVYLCASSPSYGGGYEQYFGPGTRLTVT.

The chain joins TRBV9 to TRBJ1-6, with TRBD1 as a possible D gene (5 bases). V lost 4 bases and J lost 5, with 16 bases in between. The germline CDR1 and CDR2 sequences are SGDLS and YYNGEE. The CDR3 extends over 16 amino acids. CDR3 sequence: CASSPLGGLNNSPLHF. CDR3 in DNA: TGTGCCAGCAGCCCATTGGGGGGACTGAATAATTCACCCCTCCACTTT.

This chain joins TRBV11-1 and TRBJ2-7; tentative D call: TRBD2 (6 bases). V gave up 1 base and J gave up 2 bases, with 12 bases separating them. This CDR3 comprises 15 residues. Germline loops: CDR1 SGHAT, CDR2 FQDESV (reference sequence). The CDR3 sequence: CASSLDGGTTYEQYF. The CDR3 region has the DNA TGTGCCAGCAGCTTAGATGGCGGGACGACCTACGAGCAGTACTTC.

V is TRBV7-2 and J is TRBJ2-1; weak D call: TRBD2 (6 bases). This CDR3 is built from 19 residues. Germline values: CDR1 SGHTA, CDR2 FQGNSA. Trimming cost V 1 base and J 4 bases, with 23 bases left between them. The CDR3 is CASSLDPRTRSSAYNEQFF. CDR3 sequence (DNA): TGTGCCAGCAGCTTAGATCCCCGGACGCGCTCTAGCGCTTACAATGAGCAGTTCTTC.

The CDR3 region has the DNA TGTGCCAGCAGCTCTAGCCCTACAGGGGACTACGAGCAGTACTTC. This translates into CASSSSPTGDYEQYF. The chain recombines TRBV7-6 with TRBJ2-7; 7 bases line up with TRBD1. The CDR3 covers 15 residues. V trimming: 4 bases; J trimming: 3 bases; junction bases outside the gene matches: 9. From germline, CDR1 is SGHVS and CDR2 FNYEAQ.

The V gene is TRBV6-6, the J gene TRBJ2-1; D unclear. V gave up 6 bases and J gave up 2 bases, with 11 bases separating them. CDR3 size: 14 residues. Germline values: CDR1 MNHNY, CDR2 SVGAGI (reference sequence). CDR3 nucleotide sequence: TGTGCCAGCAGGGGCGCTGGCGCCTACAATGAGCAGTTCTTC. Translated: CASRGAGAYNEQFF.

V gene TRBV7-9 combines with J gene TRBJ2-7; D not resolved. V was pared by 2 bases and J by 6 bases, with 5 bases between. Looked up from germline, CDR1 is SEHNR and CDR2 is FQNEAQ (reference sequence). The CDR3 spans 11 residues. The CDR3 DNA reads TGTGCCAGCAGCTTATCCCGCGAGCAGTACTTC. Translated, it gives CASSLSREQYF.

The CDR3 here is CASSVRGGGPNEQFF. In DNA form, the CDR3 reads TGTGCCAGCAGCGTAAGGGGTGGAGGGCCCAATGAGCAGTTCTTC. The chain combines TRBV9 with TRBJ2-1, with D possibly TRBD2 on 6 matching bases. Germline V CDR1 and CDR2: SGDLS, YYNGEE. This CDR3 spans 15 amino acids. V gave up 1 base and J gave up 6 bases, with 14 bases separating them.

CDR3 sequence reads: CASSSKAIQYGYTF. CDR3 sequence (DNA): TGTGCCAGCAGCAGTAAGGCCATACAGTATGGCTACACCTTC. The rearrangement links TRBV7-2 to TRBJ1-2, with no clear D. Germline V lookup: CDR1 SGHTA, CDR2 FQGNSA. Trimming left V 5 bases short and J 5 bases short, with 15 bases between. CDR3 length equals 14 residues.

This clone was recorded only once. This sequence joins TRBV7-8 and TRBJ2-3; 7 bases line up with TRBD2. Trimming cost V 4 bases and J 2 bases; bases outside gene matches: 6. Germline V gene lookup returns CDR1 SGHVS and CDR2 FQNEAQ. The CDR3 length is 15 residues. The CDR3 loop is CASSYAGGTTDTQYF. CDR3 DNA: TGTGCCAGCAGCTATGCCGGGGGGACCACAGATACGCAGTATTTT.

This chain links TRBV29-1 with TRBJ1-4; 9 positions match TRBD1. The V gene's germline CDR1 is SQVTM and CDR2 ANQGSEA. The CDR3 covers 13 residues. With 7 bases clipped from V and 8 bases from J, the junction kept 8 bases outside the gene matches. DNA for the CDR3: TGCAGCGCCGTAACAGGGGGCAACGAAAAACTGTTTTTT. Its protein is CSAVTGGNEKLFF.

This rearrangement joins TRBV5-1 to TRBJ2-1; tentative D call: TRBD1 (6 bases). The V end was cut by 0 bases, the J end by 0 bases, with 13 bases between. Germline-derived CDR1 and CDR2 are SGHRS and YFSETQ. There are 17 residues in the CDR3. The CDR3 is CASSLEGHQSSYNEQFF. The CDR3 DNA reads as TGCGCCAGCAGCTTGGAGGGACACCAGAGCTCCTACAATGAGCAGTTCTTC.